This TCR beta chain emerged from a study of T cells in Graves' hyperthyroidism and ophthalmopathy. Study context: Before treatment of any kind, peripheral blood was taken at initial diagnosis.

This CDR3 has 16 residues. Germline trimming cut 0 bases from V and 5 bases from J; bases unmatched to any gene: 6. Germline CDR1 SGDLS, CDR2 YYNGEE. A note on this clonotype: Its antigen is currently unknown.

Whole-study results and caveats: Blood also contained most expanded thyroid clonotypes above 0.001.

The source material, RNA transcripts, was used to amplify TCR beta CDR3 regions. First-round RT-PCR targeting the TCR CDR3 was performed with the HTBI primer set. Each CDR3 protein gets one entry after TCRdb re-called the multiplex PCR reads with MiXCR. Here the sample spans hundreds of thousands of distinct CDR3 sequences, 38% being singletons. The chain couples TRBV9 to TRBJ1-5; TRBD1 aligns across 9 bases. The sequence was collected from a man between 18 and 35 years old with Graves' hyperthyroidism. The specimen was blood. Here the CDR3 DNA reads TGTGCCAGCAGCGTAGATGGGACAGGGATGGATCAGCCCCAGCATTTT. This sequence encodes CASSVDGTGMDQPQHF.